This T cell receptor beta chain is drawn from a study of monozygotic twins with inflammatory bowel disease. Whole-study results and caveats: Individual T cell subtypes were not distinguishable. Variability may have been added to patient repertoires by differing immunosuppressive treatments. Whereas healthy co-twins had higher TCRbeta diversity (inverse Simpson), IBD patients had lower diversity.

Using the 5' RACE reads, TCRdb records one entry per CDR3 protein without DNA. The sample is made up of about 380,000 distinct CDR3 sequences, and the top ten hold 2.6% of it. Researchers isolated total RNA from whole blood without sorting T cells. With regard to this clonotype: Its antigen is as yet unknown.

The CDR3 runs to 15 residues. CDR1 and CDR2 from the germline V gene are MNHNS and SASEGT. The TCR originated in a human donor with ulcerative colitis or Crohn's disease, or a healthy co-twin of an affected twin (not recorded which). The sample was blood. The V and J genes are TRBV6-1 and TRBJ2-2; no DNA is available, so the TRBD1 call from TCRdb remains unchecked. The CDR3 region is CASISGTGGSGELFF.